This TCR beta chain came from a study of long-term antiretroviral therapy in people with HIV. Worth noting for this clone: Its cognate antigen is unknown.

At the survey level, the v3.0 immunoSEQ assay was run. TCRdb's table, derived via immunoSEQ multiplex PCR, lists solely in-frame clones and lacks some. The table records 15,000 to 20,000 clones, 85% to 90% of them present only once. The germline V gene encodes CDR1 MDHEN and CDR2 SYDVKM. The CDR3 has 14 amino acids. J was trimmed by 8 bases and V by 6 bases; bases with no gene match: 6. Whole-study findings and limits: At every time point, clones expanded before ART dominated the repertoire.

This sample comprised unsorted PBMCs, obtained 6.9 years after starting antiretroviral therapy. The chain uses TRBV28 and TRBJ2-3, with 12 bases fitting TRBD2. The sequence derives from a man in his forties or fifties with HIV. CDR3 sequence (DNA): TGTGCCAGCAGGACTAGCGGGAGTAGGGGTACGCAGTATTTT. It yields the protein CASRTSGSRGTQYF.